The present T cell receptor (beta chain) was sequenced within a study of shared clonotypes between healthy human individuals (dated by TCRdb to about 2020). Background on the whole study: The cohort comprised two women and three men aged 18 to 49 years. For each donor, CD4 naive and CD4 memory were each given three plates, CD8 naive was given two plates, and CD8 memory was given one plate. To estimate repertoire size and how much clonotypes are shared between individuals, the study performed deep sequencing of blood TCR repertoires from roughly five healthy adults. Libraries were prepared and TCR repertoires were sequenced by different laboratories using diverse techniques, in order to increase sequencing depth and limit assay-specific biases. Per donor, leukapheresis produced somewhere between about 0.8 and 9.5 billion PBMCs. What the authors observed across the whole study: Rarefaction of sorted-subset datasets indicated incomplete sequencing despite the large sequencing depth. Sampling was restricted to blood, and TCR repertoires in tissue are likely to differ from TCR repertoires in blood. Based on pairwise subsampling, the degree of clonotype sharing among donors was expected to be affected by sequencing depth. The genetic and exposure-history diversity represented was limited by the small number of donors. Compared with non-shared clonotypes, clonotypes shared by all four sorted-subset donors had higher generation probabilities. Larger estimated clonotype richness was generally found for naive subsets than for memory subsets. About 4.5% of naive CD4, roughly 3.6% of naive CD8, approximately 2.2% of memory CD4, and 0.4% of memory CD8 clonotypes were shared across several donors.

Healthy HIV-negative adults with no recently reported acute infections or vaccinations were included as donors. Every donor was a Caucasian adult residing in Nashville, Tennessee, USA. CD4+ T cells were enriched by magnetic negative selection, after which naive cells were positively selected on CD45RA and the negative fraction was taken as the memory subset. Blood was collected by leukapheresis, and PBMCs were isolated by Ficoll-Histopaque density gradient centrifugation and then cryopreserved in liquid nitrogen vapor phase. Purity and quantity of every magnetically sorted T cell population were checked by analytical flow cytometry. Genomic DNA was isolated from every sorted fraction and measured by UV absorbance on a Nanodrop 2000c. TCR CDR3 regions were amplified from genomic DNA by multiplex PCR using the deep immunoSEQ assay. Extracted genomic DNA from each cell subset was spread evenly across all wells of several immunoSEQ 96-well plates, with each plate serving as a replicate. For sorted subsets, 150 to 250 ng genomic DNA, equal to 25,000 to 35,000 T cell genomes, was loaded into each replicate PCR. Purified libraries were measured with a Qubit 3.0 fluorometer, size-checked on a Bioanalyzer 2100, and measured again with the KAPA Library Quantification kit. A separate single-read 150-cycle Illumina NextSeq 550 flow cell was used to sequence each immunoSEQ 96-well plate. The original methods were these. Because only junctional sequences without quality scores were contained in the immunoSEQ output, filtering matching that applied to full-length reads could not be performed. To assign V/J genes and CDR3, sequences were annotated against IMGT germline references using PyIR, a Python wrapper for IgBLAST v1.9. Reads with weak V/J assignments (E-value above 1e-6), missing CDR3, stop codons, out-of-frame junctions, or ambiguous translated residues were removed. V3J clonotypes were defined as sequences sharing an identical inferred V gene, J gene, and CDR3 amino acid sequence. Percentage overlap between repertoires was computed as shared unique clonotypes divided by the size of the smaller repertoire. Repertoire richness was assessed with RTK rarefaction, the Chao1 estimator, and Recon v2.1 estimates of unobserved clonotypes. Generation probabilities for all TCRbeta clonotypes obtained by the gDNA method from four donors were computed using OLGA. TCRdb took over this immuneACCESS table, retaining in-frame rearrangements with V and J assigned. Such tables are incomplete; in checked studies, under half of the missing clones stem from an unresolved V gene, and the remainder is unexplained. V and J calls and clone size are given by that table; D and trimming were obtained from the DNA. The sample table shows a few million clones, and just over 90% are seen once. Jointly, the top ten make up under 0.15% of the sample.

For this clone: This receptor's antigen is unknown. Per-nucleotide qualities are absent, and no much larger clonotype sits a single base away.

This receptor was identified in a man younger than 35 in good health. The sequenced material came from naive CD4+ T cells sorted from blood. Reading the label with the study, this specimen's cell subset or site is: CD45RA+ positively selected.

At the DNA level, the sequence is TGCGCCAGCAGCCGATCAGGGGTTGGGCAAGAGACCCAGTACTTC. This translates into CASSRSGVGQETQYF. Recombination joined TRBV5-1 with TRBJ2-5; a tentative D match to TRBD1 spans 6 bases. The CDR3, from cysteine to phenylalanine, totals 15 residues. Just CDR3 DNA is preserved here, 45 bases in frame from base 1. A distance of 15 bases separates the germline ends of V and J, which lose 4 bases and 2 bases respectively. CDR1 and CDR2, looked up from the germline V gene, are SGHRS and YFSETQ.